This T cell receptor (beta chain) is drawn from a study of blood T cell repertoires in COVID-19. Study at large: The origin of the acute and convalescent COVID-19 samples was the United States, Italy and Spain.

Only in-frame clones appear in the TCRdb table, and some are missing; sequencing was by immunoSEQ multiplex PCR. The sample gives just over 250,000 clones, roughly four fifths of which show up once; roughly 4% is in the top ten. The CDR3 is 15 residues long. The germline V and J ends were trimmed by 4 bases and 1 base, with 10 bases remaining between them. Germline loops: CDR1 MGHRA, CDR2 YSYEKL. The sequenced material came from PBMCs or T cells enriched from blood (not recorded which). This receptor was identified in a man under 40 with acute COVID-19. This rearrangement joins TRBV4-1 to TRBJ2-2; no firm D call. The CDR3 DNA sequence: TGCGCCAGCAGCCTTTATGGGCAGAACACCGGGGAGCTGTTTTTT. Translating it yields CASSLYGQNTGELFF.